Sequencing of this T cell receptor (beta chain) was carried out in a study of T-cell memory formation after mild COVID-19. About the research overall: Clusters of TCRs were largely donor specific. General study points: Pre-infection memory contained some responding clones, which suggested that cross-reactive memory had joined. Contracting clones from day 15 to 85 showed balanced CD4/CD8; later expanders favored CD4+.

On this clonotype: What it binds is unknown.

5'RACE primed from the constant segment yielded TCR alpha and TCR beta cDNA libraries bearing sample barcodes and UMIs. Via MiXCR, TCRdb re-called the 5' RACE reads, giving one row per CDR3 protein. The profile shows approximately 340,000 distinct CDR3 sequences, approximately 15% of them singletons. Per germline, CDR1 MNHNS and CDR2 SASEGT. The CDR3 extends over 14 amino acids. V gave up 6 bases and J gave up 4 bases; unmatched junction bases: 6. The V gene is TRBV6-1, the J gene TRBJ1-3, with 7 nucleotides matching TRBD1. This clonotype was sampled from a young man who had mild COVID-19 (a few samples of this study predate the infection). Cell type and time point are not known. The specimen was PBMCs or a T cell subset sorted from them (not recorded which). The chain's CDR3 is CASRVTGEGNTIYF. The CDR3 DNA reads TGTGCCAGCAGAGTTACAGGGGAAGGAAACACCATATATTTT.